This T cell receptor beta chain comes out of a study of blood T cell repertoires in COVID-19 (dated by TCRdb to the early 2020s). For the study in its entirety: The collaborator samples originated in the United States, Italy and Spain and spanned the acute and convalescent phases of COVID-19. The samples were drawn from the first 160 participants of the ongoing ImmuneRACE study and from under 1,500 subjects provided by 6 global collaborators. The repertoires were made available in a free public database intended to serve as a resource for research on the immune response to SARS-CoV-2. The dataset comprised deeply sampled blood TCRbeta repertoires from subjects exposed to, actively infected with, or recovered from COVID-19. The material from the prospective study consisted of cDNA or gDNA derived from T cells, B-cell-depleted T cells, or PBMCs. Where available, HLA class I and class II types were taken from metadata supplied by the sample provider and were not determined by assay-based typing. Nearly every sample came with metadata listing a de-identified subject ID, COVID-19 status, age in years and sex. Beyond this particular receptor, the publication reports: How much clinical and demographic metadata was included differed by source and by participant, and the metadata was provided uncurated.

TCRbeta CDR3 regions were amplified from genomic DNA using the immunoSEQ Assay, a bias-controlled multiplex PCR. The study's processing was this. The number of nucleated cells in each sample was estimated from the amplification of reference gene primers within the assay. To quantify the absolute abundance of each unique TCRbeta CDR3 rearrangement, sequence reads were collapsed and filtered. For each sample, productive Simpson clonality was calculated as the square root of Simpson's diversity index across productive rearrangements. Drawn from immuneACCESS, this table holds only the in-frame rearrangements with V and J called that TCRdb kept. Clones are partly lost; checked studies trace under half to an unresolved V gene and leave the rest unexplained. The V and J calls and clone size are taken from that table; D and trimming were inferred from the DNA. The sample yields 90,000 to 130,000 clones; approximately 85% were counted once. The ten largest clones take up 1.4% to 1.5% of the sample.

Measured from the cysteine to the phenylalanine, the CDR3 is 12 residues long. The retained sequence is limited to the CDR3, 36 bases, with the frame set at the first base. The V and J ends are trimmed by 2 bases and 2 bases, leaving 4 bases between them. The collaborating institutions used their own protocols to collect whole blood in K2EDTA tubes. For TCRbeta analysis, collaborators shipped samples in one of three forms: frozen whole blood, isolated PBMCs, or DNA extracted from either of those sample types. This clone was observed once. What this receptor recognizes is not known. There are no base qualities to consult, and no much larger clone falls within one base.

The specimen sequenced was peripheral blood. The TCR sequence derives from a man in his forties with acute or convalescent COVID-19. The sequence joins TRBV12-3 or TRBV12-4 to TRBJ2-7, with no confidently assigned D gene. CDR3 loop: CASSLYAYEQYF. The DNA is TGTGCCAGCAGTTTATATGCCTACGAGCAGTACTTC.